Detailed here is one T cell receptor (beta chain). Per the authors' pipeline: Reference gene primer amplification in the assay estimated nucleated cell counts. Data came from immunoSEQ multiplex PCR; TCRdb stores just in-frame clones and leaves some out. Clone size and the V and J calls come from that table; the DNA yielded D and trimming. The table lists about 84,000 clones, about 86% of them singletons. This specimen belongs to a study of blood T cell repertoires in COVID-19. Study overall: Both acute and convalescent COVID-19 samples were obtained from the United States, Italy and Spain. PBMCs, B-cell-depleted T cells, or T cells provided the cDNA or gDNA that made up the material.

There are 18 residues in the CDR3. Trimming pared 0 bases from V and 0 bases from J, leaving 13 bases between. CDR1 is SGHDT, CDR2 YYEEEE, per germline. The sequenced sample was peripheral blood. The sequence came from an elderly man with active or convalescent COVID-19. The V gene is TRBV5-6, the J gene TRBJ1-6; D not certain. CDR3 DNA: TGTGCCAGCAGCTTGGGGCCCCACTCGGGCTCCTATAATTCACCCCTCCACTTT. This encodes CASSLGPHSGSYNSPLHF.